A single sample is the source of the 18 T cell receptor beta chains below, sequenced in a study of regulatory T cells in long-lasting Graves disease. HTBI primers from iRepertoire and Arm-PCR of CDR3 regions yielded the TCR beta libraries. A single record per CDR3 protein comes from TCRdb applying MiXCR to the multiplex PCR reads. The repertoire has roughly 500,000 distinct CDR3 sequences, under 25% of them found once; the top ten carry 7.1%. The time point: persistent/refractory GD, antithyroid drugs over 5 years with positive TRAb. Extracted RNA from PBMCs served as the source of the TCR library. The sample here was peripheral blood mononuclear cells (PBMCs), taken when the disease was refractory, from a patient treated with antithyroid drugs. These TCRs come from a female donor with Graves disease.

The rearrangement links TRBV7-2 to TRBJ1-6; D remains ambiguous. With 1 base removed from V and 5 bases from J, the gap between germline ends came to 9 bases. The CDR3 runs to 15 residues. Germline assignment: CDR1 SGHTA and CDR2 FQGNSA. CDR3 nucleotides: TGTGCCAGCAGCTTAGTAGGCAGTAATAATTCACCCCTCCACTTT. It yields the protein CASSLVGSNNSPLHF.

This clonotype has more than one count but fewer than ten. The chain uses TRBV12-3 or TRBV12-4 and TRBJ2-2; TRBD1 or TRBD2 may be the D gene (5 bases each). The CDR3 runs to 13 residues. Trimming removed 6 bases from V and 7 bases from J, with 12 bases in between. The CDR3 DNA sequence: TGTGCCAGCAGCCAGGGACCGAGCGGGGAGCTGTTTTTT. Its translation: CASSQGPSGELFF.

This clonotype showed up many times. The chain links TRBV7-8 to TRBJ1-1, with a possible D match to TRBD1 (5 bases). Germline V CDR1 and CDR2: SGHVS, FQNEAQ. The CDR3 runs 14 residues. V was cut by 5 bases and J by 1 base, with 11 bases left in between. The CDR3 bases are TGTGCCAGCAGCATGATCGACAGGAACACTGAAGCTTTCTTT. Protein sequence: CASSMIDRNTEAFF. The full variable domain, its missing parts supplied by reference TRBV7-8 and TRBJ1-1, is GAGVSQSPRYKVAKRGQDVALRCDPISGHVSLFWYQQALGQGPEFLTYFQNEAQLDKSGLPSDRFFAERPEGSVSTLKIQRTQQEDSAVYLCASSMIDRNTEAFFGQGTRLTVV.

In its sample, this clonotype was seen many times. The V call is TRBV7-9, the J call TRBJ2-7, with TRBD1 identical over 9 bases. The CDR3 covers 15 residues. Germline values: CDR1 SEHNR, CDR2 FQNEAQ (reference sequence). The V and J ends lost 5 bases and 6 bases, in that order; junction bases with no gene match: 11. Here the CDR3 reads CASSQPGTGIFEQYF. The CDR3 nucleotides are TGTGCCAGCAGCCAACCCGGGACAGGGATTTTCGAGCAGTACTTC.

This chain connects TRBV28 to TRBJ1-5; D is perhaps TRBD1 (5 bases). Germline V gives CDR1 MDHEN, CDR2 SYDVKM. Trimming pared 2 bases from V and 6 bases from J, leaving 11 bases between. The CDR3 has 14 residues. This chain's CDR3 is CASSLRGNSQPQHF. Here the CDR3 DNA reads TGTGCCAGCAGTTTACGGGGGAACAGTCAGCCCCAGCATTTT.

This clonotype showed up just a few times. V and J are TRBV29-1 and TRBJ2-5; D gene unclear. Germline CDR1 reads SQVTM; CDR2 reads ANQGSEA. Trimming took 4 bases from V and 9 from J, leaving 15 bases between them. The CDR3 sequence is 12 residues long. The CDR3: CSVGGPGLPQYF. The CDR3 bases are TGCAGCGTTGGCGGACCCGGTTTACCCCAGTACTTC.

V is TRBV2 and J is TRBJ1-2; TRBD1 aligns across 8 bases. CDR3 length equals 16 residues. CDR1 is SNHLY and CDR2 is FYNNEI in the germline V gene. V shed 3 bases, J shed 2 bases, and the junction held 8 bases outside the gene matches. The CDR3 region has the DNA TGTGCCAGCAGTGAGGACCCGGGACAGGCGAACTATGGCTACACCTTC. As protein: CASSEDPGQANYGYTF.

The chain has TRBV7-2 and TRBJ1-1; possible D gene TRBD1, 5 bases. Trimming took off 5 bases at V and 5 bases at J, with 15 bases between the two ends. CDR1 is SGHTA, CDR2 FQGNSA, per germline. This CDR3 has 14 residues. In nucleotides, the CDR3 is TGTGCCAGCAGCCTCAGGACATCATGGACTGAAGCTTTCTTT. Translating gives CASSLRTSWTEAFF. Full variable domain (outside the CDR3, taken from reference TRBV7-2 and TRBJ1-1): GAGVSQSPSNKVTEKGKDVELRCDPISGHTALYWYRQSLGQGLEFLIYFQGNSAPDKSGLPSDRFSAERTGGSVSTLTIQRTQQEDSAVYLCASSLRTSWTEAFFGQGTRLTVV.

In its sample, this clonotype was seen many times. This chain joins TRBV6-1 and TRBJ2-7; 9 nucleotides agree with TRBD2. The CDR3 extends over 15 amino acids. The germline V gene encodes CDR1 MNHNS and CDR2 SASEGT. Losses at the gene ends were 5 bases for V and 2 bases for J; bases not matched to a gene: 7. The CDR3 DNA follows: TGTGCCAGCAGTCGCAGCGCGGGAGGGCCCTACGAGCAGTACTTC. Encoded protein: CASSRSAGGPYEQYF.

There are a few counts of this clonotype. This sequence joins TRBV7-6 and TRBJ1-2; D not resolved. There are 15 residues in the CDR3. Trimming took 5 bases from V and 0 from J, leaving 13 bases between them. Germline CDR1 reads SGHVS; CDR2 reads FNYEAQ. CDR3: CASSPGPGSNYGYTF. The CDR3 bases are TGTGCCAGCAGCCCCGGCCCGGGTTCTAACTATGGCTACACCTTC.

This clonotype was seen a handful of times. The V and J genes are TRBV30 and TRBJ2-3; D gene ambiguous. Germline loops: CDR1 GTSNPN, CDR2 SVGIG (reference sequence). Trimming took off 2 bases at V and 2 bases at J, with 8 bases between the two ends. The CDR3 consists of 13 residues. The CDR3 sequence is CAWSPGHTDTQYF. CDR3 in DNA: TGTGCCTGGAGTCCCGGGCACACAGATACGCAGTATTTT.

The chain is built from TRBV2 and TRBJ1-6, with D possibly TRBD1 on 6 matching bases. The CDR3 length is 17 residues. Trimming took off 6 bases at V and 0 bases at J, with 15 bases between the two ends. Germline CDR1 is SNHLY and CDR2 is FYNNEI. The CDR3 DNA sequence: TGTGCCAGCAGACCCAGGGGCCTGAGCTCCTATAATTCACCCCTCCACTTT. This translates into CASRPRGLSSYNSPLHF.

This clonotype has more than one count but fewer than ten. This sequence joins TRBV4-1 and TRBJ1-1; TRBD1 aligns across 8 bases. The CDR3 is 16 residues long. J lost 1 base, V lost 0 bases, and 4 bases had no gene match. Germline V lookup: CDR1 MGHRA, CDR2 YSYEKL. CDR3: CASSQDRGRENTEAFF. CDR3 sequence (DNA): TGCGCCAGCAGCCAAGACAGGGGGCGGGAGAACACTGAAGCTTTCTTT.

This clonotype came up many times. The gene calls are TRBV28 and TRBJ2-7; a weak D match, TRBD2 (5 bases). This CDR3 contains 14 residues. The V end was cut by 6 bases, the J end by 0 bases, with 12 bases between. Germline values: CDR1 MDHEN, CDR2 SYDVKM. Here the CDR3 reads CASRSTGTSYEQYF. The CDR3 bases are TGTGCCAGCAGGTCCACGGGAACCTCCTACGAGCAGTACTTC.

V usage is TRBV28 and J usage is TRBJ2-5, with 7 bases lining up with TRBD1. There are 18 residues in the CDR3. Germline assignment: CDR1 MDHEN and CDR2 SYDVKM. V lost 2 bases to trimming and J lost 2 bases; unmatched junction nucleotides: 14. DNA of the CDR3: TGTGCCAGCAGTTTACCGCCAGAACTAATGACAGGGCAAGAGACCCAGTACTTC. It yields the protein CASSLPPELMTGQETQYF.

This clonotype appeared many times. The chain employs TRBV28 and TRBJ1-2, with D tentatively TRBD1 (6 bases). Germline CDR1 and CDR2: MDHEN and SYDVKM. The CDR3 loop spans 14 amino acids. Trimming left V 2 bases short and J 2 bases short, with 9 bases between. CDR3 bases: TGTGCCAGCAGTTTAACCGGGACAAACTATGGCTACACCTTC. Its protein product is CASSLTGTNYGYTF.

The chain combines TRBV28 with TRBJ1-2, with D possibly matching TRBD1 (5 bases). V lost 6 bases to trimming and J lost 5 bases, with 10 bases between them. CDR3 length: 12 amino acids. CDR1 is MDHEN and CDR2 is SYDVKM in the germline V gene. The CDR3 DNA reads TGTGCCAGCAGGCCGGCAGGGTATGGCTACACCTTC. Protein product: CASRPAGYGYTF.

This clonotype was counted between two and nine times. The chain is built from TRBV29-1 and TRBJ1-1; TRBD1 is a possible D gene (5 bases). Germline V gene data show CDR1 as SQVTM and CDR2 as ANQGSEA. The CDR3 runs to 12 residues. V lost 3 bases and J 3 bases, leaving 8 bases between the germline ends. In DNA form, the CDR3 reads TGCAGCGTTGAGAAGGGGCACACTGAAGCTTTCTTT. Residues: CSVEKGHTEAFF.